The present T cell receptor beta chain was sequenced within a study of human T cells and chemical hapten exposure. Time point indicated: patch test 1, 2 weeks after DPC sensitization. Treatment noted: therapeutic diphenylcyclopropenone sensitization with weekly scalp DPC. This clonotype was seen ten or more times. Its target is unknown. Trimming cost V 6 bases and J 9 bases, with 15 bases left between them. The CDR3 has 14 amino acids. TCRdb used MiXCR to reprocess the RACE reads, holding one entry per CDR3 protein. The sample carries 79,000 or so distinct CDR3 sequences, about a tenth recorded once. The study, taken as a whole, reports: Donors had alopecia, so their immune response may differ from healthy people's. Patch test score rose with PT1 expanded TCR count, significant at thresholds 8, 16 and 32, not 4.

The clonotype originates from a woman in her fifties or sixties with alopecia areata. Some clones in this sample may be carry-over from other donors' samples. The material sequenced was whole blood, taken in connection with sensitization to the hapten diphenylcyclopropenone (DPC). The chain carries TRBV12-3 or TRBV12-4 and TRBJ1-6, with a tentative D call TRBD1 (5 bases). The CDR3 is CASSRQGSGSPLHF. The CDR3 region has the DNA TGTGCCAGCAGCCGGCAGGGAAGTGGTTCACCCCTCCACTTT.